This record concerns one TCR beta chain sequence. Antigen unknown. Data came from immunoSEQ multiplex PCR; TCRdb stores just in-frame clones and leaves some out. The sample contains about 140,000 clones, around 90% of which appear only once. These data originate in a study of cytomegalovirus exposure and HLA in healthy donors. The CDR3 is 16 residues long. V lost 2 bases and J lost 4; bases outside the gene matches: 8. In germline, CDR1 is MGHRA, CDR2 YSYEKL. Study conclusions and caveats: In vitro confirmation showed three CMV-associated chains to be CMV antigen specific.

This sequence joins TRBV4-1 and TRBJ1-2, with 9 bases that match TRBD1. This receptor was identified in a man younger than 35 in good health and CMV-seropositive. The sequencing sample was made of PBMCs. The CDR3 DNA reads TGCGCCAGCAGCCAAATTCGACAGGGGGGGATCTATGGCTACACCTTC. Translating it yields CASSQIRQGGIYGYTF.